The following is a T cell receptor beta chain sequence with its context. The antigen is undetermined. The data stem from a study of OX40 agonist ivuxolimab in advanced cancers. Study-level background: Every 2 weeks, patients received ivuxolimab intravenously, dosed at 0.01 to 10 mg/kg. Hepatocellular carcinoma, melanoma, renal cell or head and neck cancer affected the dose-escalation patients. Whole-study findings and limits: In the 0.1-3.0 mg/kg groups, partial responders showed among the lowest expansion. The study found that CD8+ T cells averaged more expanded clones than CD4+.

The table came from immunoSEQ multiplex PCR; TCRdb's copy has only in-frame clones and leaves some out. The repertoire consists of around 67,000 clones, with 65% to 85% occurring once and the leading ten covering around 8.2%. The sequencing here drew on CD4+ or CD8+ T cells sorted from blood, taken in a trial of the OX40 agonist ivuxolimab. The receptor's source is an adult with an advanced solid tumor such as melanoma, head and neck, liver or kidney cancer.

As DNA, the CDR3 is TGCGCCAGCAGCTTGGCGGCTAGCGAGAACACCGGGGAGCTGTTTTTT. Translation: CASSLAASENTGELFF. The J gene is TRBJ2-2, the V gene TRBV5-1, with a tentative D call TRBD2 (6 bases). The CDR3 contains 16 residues. Trimming stripped 0 bases from V and 1 base from J, with 10 bases between. Germline loops: CDR1 SGHRS, CDR2 YFSETQ.